These 21 T cell receptor beta chains came from one sample sequenced in a study of graft-versus-host responses after intestinal transplantation. The method was immunoSEQ multiplex PCR; TCRdb's version includes in-frame clones alone and lacks a portion of them. Seen here are approximately 16,000 clones, less than 80% observed once, and the top ten hold around 9%. Processing released intraepithelial and lamina propria lymphocytes from the graft tissue. This specimen was ileum tissue, taken around 94 weeks after intestinal transplantation. Receptors originate from a human patient who received an intestinal transplant, so some T cells may come from the graft donor.

The gene calls are TRBV4-3 and TRBJ2-5; 11 bases align to TRBD2. The better agreement between TRBJ2-7 and the DNA end casts doubt on the J call. The germline V gene has CDR1 LGHNA and CDR2 YSLEER. This CDR3 is 16 amino acids long. The CDR3 is CASSQDYSGGVDEQYF. The CDR3 DNA sequence: TGCGCCAGCAGCCAAGACTATAGCGGGGGGGTAGACGAGCAGTACTTC.

This CDR3 reads CASSVGQGSAEAFF. The DNA for the CDR3 is TGTGCCAGCAGTGTCGGACAGGGGTCGGCTGAAGCTTTCTTT. The V call is TRBV6-1, the J call TRBJ1-1; 9 positions match TRBD1. This CDR3 has 14 amino acids. The J segment lost 6 bases and the V segment lost 4 bases, leaving 6 bases of the junction unmatched. CDR1 and CDR2 from the germline V gene are MNHNS and SASEGT.

The chain employs TRBV4-1 and TRBJ1-4; D may be TRBD1 (6 bases). Trimming left V 0 bases short and J 5 bases short, with 13 bases between. The V gene's germline CDR1 is MGHRA and CDR2 YSYEKL. The CDR3 runs to 16 residues. In DNA form, the CDR3 reads TGCGCCAGCAGCCAAGATCGGAAACAGGGAAATGAAAAACTGTTTTTT. Encoded protein: CASSQDRKQGNEKLFF.

In its sample, this clone was seen a few times. The chain is built from TRBV5-1 and TRBJ2-7, with a weak D call TRBD1 (6 bases). The CDR3 extends over 15 amino acids. Germline lookup yields CDR1 SGHRS and CDR2 YFSETQ. The V gene lost 4 bases and the J gene lost 0 bases, with 14 bases spanning the gap. CDR3 sequence reads: CASSRRADSSYEQYF. The CDR3 coding sequence is TGCGCCAGCAGCCGAAGGGCGGACAGCTCCTACGAGCAGTACTTC.

This clone appeared a few times. The chain combines TRBV5-1 with TRBJ2-1, with 8 bases aligning to TRBD1. From germline, CDR1 is SGHRS and CDR2 YFSETQ. The CDR3 contains 12 residues. Germline trimming cut 4 bases from V and 9 bases from J; bases unmatched to any gene: 3. The CDR3 coding sequence is TGCGCCAGCAGCCTACAGGGGGGTGAGCAGTTCTTC. It yields the protein CASSLQGGEQFF.

The chain has TRBV7-2 and TRBJ2-3, with D maybe TRBD1 (5 bases). The CDR3 length is 15 residues. CDR1 and CDR2 from the germline V gene are SGHTA and FQGNSA. Trimming took off 0 bases at V and 4 bases at J, with 11 bases between the two ends. CDR3 coding DNA: TGTGCCAGCAGCTTAGCGTTCGGACATCCAGATACGCAGTATTTT. It codes for CASSLAFGHPDTQYF. Filled out from reference TRBV7-2 and TRBJ2-3, the complete variable domain reads GAGVSQSPSNKVTEKGKDVELRCDPISGHTALYWYRQSLGQGLEFLIYFQGNSAPDKSGLPSDRFSAERTGGSVSTLTIQRTQQEDSAVYLCASSLAFGHPDTQYFGPGTRLTVL.

This clone showed up just a few times. The chain's CDR3 is CAISESKVPTVNTEAFF. The CDR3 coding sequence is TGTGCCATCAGTGAGTCGAAGGTCCCGACAGTGAACACTGAAGCTTTCTTT. The genes are TRBV10-3 and TRBJ1-1; D is possibly TRBD1 (5 bases). V was shortened by 0 bases and J by 0 bases, with 14 bases between the two germline ends. The germline CDR1 and CDR2 sequences are ENHRY and SYGVKD. The CDR3 runs to 17 residues.

J is TRBJ2-7 and V is TRBV5-1; 16 bases are a match to TRBD2. The CDR3 length is 17 residues. The germline gives CDR1 SGHRS, CDR2 YFSETQ. V shed 4 bases and J 4 bases; nucleotides not matched to a gene: 8. This CDR3 is CASSPAGTSGGAYEQYF. Here the CDR3 DNA reads TGCGCCAGCAGCCCCGCCGGGACTAGCGGGGGGGCGTACGAGCAGTACTTC.

The genes are TRBV6-5 and TRBJ1-1; 7 bases agree with TRBD1. The CDR3 extends over 15 amino acids. Losses at the gene ends were 6 bases for V and 0 bases for J; bases not matched to a gene: 7. Germline loops: CDR1 MNHEY, CDR2 SVGAGI. In DNA form, the CDR3 reads TGTGCCAGCAGCATTACAGGGGCGGTGAACACTGAAGCTTTCTTT. This gives the protein CASSITGAVNTEAFF.

The genes are TRBV25-1 and TRBJ1-1, with D tentatively TRBD1 (5 bases). Germline V gene lookup returns CDR1 MGHDK and CDR2 SYGVNS. V was pared by 7 bases and J by 0 bases, with 18 bases between. This CDR3 spans 16 amino acids. The CDR3 sequence: CASIGRGLDMNTEAFF. The CDR3 coding sequence is TGTGCCAGCATCGGGAGGGGTCTCGACATGAACACTGAAGCTTTCTTT.

The J gene is TRBJ2-2, the V gene TRBV5-8, with 8 bases aligning to TRBD1. The V and J ends lost 7 bases and 3 bases, in that order; junction bases with no gene match: 2. CDR3 length: 13 amino acids. Germline CDR1 and CDR2: SGHTS and YDEGEE. CDR3 coding DNA: TGTGCCAGCGGACAGGGCTACACCGGGGAGCTGTTTTTT. Protein: CASGQGYTGELFF.

The rearrangement joins TRBV19 to TRBJ1-1; 9 bases align to TRBD1. The CDR3 consists of 14 residues. Losses at the gene ends were 5 bases for V and 1 base for J; bases not matched to a gene: 2. Germline lookup yields CDR1 LNHDA and CDR2 SQIVND (reference sequence). The CDR3 DNA follows: TGTGCCAGTAGTCACAGGGGGCCGAACACTGAAGCTTTCTTT. Its protein product is CASSHRGPNTEAFF.

This clone showed up just a few times. The CDR3 sequence: CAWRRGGPYNEQFF. CDR3 nucleotides: TGTGCCTGGAGGCGGGGGGGACCCTACAATGAGCAGTTCTTC. The rearrangement uses TRBV30 and TRBJ2-1; 9 bases match TRBD2. The CDR3 sequence is 14 residues long. The ends lost 3 bases at V and 2 bases at J; junction bases unmatched: 2. Germline V gene data show CDR1 as GTSNPN and CDR2 as SVGIG (reference sequence). The whole variable domain, filled in from reference TRBV30 and TRBJ2-1, reads SQTIHQWPATLVQPVGSPLSLECTVEGTSNPNLYWYRQAAGRGLQLLFYSVGIGQISSEVPQNLSASRPQDRQFILSSKKLLLSDSGFYLCAWRRGGPYNEQFFGPGTRLTVL.

The chain is built from TRBV9 and TRBJ1-6, with D uncertain. Looked up from germline, CDR1 is SGDLS and CDR2 is YYNGEE. The CDR3 spans 15 residues. V lost 1 base and J lost 8, with 13 bases in between. In nucleotides, the CDR3 is TGTGCCAGCAGCGTAACGTTTAGAGAGGATTCACCCCTCCACTTT. Translation: CASSVTFREDSPLHF.

V is TRBV4-3 and J is TRBJ2-5; 12 bases line up with TRBD2. Germline V CDR1 and CDR2: LGHNA, YSLEER. This CDR3 contains 16 residues. V shed 1 base, J shed 4 bases, and the junction held 4 bases outside the gene matches. This CDR3 reads CASSQGTSGDPETQYF. The CDR3 nucleotides read TGCGCCAGCAGCCAAGGGACTAGCGGGGATCCAGAGACCCAGTACTTC.

The chain employs TRBV19 and TRBJ2-6, with a possible D match to TRBD2 (5 bases). The germline V gene encodes CDR1 LNHDA and CDR2 SQIVND (reference sequence). The CDR3 consists of 15 residues. The V end was cut by 3 bases, the J end by 1 base, with 7 bases between. CDR3 residues: CASSIGISGANVLTF. The CDR3 nucleotides read TGTGCCAGTAGTATCGGGATTTCTGGGGCCAACGTCCTGACTTTC.

The V gene is TRBV27, the J gene TRBJ1-2, with 7 bases lining up with TRBD1. Germline V gene sequence: CDR1 MNHEY, CDR2 SMNVEV (reference sequence). The CDR3 has 15 amino acids. With 0 bases clipped from V and 4 bases from J, the junction kept 5 bases outside the gene matches. The CDR3 reads CASSLSTGKGYGYTF. In nucleotides, the CDR3 is TGTGCCAGCAGTTTATCGACAGGGAAGGGCTATGGCTACACCTTC.

The chain recombines TRBV20-1 with TRBJ1-2; 9 nucleotides match TRBD1. Germline-derived CDR1 and CDR2 are DFQATT and SNEGSKA (reference sequence). This CDR3 spans 11 amino acids. The CDR3 sequence is CRAPGQGGYTF. In DNA form, the CDR3 reads TGCAGGGCTCCGGGACAGGGTGGCTACACCTTC.

The J gene is TRBJ2-5, the V gene TRBV19, with D possibly TRBD1 on 6 matching bases. The J call may be mistaken, given a closer DNA end match to TRBJ2-7. Germline CDR1 LNHDA, CDR2 SQIVND (reference sequence). The CDR3 spans 13 residues. The CDR3 DNA is TGTGCCAGTAACCCCCAGGGGTCCCACGAGCAGTACTTC. As protein: CASNPQGSHEQYF.

This clone was found a few times. The rearrangement joins TRBV6-4 to TRBJ2-6; tentatively, D is TRBD2 (6 bases). Germline loops: CDR1 MRHNA, CDR2 SNTAGT. The CDR3 runs to 16 residues. V lost 0 bases, J lost 0 bases, and 6 bases lay in between. Here the CDR3 reads CASSDSSGSGANVLTF. Here the CDR3 DNA reads TGTGCCAGCAGTGACTCTAGCGGCTCTGGGGCCAACGTCCTGACTTTC.

The V gene is TRBV5-1, the J gene TRBJ1-4, with no clear D. The V end was cut by 4 bases, the J end by 3 bases, with 16 bases between. Germline V gene sequence: CDR1 SGHRS, CDR2 YFSETQ. The CDR3 is made up of 16 amino acids. The CDR3 reads CASSRSSELSNEKLFF. CDR3 bases: TGCGCCAGCAGCCGGAGTTCGGAGCTGTCTAATGAAAAACTGTTTTTT.